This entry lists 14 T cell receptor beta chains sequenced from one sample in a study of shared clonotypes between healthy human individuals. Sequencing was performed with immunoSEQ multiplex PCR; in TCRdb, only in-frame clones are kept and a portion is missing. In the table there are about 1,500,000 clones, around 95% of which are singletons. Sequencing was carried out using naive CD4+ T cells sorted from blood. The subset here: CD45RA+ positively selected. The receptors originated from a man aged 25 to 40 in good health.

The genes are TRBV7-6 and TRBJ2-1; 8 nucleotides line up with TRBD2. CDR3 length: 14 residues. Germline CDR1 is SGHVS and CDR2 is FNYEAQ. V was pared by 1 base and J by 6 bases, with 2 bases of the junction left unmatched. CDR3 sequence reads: CASSLEGTSNEQFF. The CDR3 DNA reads TGTGCCAGCAGCTTAGAAGGGACTAGCAATGAGCAGTTCTTC.

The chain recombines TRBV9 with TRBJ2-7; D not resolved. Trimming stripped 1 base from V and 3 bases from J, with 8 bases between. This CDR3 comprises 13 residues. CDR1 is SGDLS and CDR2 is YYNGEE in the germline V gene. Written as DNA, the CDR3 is TGTGCCAGCAGCGTAACTCTGGGCTACGAGCAGTACTTC. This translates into CASSVTLGYEQYF.

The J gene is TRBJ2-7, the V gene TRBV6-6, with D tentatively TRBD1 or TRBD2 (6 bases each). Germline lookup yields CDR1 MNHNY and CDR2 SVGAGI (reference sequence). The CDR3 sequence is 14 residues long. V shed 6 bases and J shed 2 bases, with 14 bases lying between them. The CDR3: CASSTQGGTYEQYF. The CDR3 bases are TGTGCCAGCAGCACCCAAGGGGGGACCTACGAGCAGTACTTC.

The CDR3 bases are TGTGCCACCAGCACCCCTGCGGGACAGGGGGCGATCTCCTACGAGCAGTACTTC. Protein: CATSTPAGQGAISYEQYF. This rearrangement joins TRBV15 to TRBJ2-7, with 12 bases lining up with TRBD1. The trim removed 4 bases at V and 0 bases at J, leaving 10 bases unmatched. The CDR3 totals 18 residues. Germline V gives CDR1 LNHNV, CDR2 YYDKDF (reference sequence). Variable domain in full (rest from reference TRBV15 and TRBJ2-7): DAMVIQNPRYQVTQFGKPVTLSCSQTLNHNVMYWYQQKSSQAPKLLFHYYDKDFNNEADTPDNFQSRRPNTSFCFLDIRSPGLGDTAMYLCATSTPAGQGAISYEQYFGPGTRLTVT.

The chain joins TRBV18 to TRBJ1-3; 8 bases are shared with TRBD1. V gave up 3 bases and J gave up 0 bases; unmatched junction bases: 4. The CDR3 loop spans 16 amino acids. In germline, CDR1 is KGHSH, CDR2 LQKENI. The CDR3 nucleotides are TGTGCCAGCTCACCTAGGACAGGGCACTCTGGAAACACCATATATTTT. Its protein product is CASSPRTGHSGNTIYF.

DNA for the CDR3: TGCGCCAGCAGCTTGGCCGAGACAGGGGGCAATTCTGGAAACACCATATATTTT. It specifies CASSLAETGGNSGNTIYF. The genes are TRBV5-1 and TRBJ1-3; 10 bases map to TRBD1. The CDR3 is 18 residues long. V gave up 0 bases and J gave up 1 base; unmatched junction bases: 7. Germline CDR1 SGHRS, CDR2 YFSETQ.

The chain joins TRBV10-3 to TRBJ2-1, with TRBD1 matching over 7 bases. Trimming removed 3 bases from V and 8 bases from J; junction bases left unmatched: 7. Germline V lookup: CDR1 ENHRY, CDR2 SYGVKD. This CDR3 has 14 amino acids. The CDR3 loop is CAISDSGTVDEQFF. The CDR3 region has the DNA TGTGCCATCAGTGACTCCGGGACAGTAGATGAGCAGTTCTTC.

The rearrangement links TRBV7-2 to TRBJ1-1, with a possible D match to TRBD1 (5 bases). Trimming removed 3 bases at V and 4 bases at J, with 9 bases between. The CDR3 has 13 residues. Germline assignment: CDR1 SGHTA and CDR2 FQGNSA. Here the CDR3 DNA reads TGTGCCAGCAGCTTGGGGGGGAGCACTGAAGCTTTCTTT. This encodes CASSLGGSTEAFF.

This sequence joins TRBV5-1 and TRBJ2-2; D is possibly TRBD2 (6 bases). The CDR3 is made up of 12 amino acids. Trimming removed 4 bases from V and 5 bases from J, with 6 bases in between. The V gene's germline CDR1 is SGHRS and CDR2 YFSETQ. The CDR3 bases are TGCGCCAGCAGCGGGGGGACCGGGGAGCTGTTTTTT. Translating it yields CASSGGTGELFF.

This CDR3 is CASSALGGGQPQHF. For the CDR3, the DNA is TGTGCCAGCAGTGCCCTCGGGGGAGGACAGCCCCAGCATTTT. This rearrangement joins TRBV27 to TRBJ1-5; possible D gene TRBD1, 5 bases. V shed 5 bases and J shed 7 bases, with 15 bases lying between them. Germline V CDR1 and CDR2: MNHEY, SMNVEV (reference sequence). CDR3 length: 14 residues.

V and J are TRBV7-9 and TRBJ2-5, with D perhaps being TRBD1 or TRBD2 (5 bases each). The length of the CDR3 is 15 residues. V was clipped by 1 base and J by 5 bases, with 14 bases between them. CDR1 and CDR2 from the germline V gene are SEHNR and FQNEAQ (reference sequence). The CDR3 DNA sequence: TGTGCCAGCAGCTTAGGGGGGAATAGTAGGGAGACCCAGTACTTC. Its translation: CASSLGGNSRETQYF.

CDR3 sequence (DNA): TGTGCCAGCAGCGTAGGGGGCCAGAATGAAAAACTGTTTTTT. Translated, it gives CASSVGGQNEKLFF. The genes are TRBV9 and TRBJ1-4; D might be TRBD1 (5 bases). This CDR3 is 14 amino acids long. Germline assignment: CDR1 SGDLS and CDR2 YYNGEE. V gave up 0 bases and J gave up 5 bases, with 8 bases separating them.

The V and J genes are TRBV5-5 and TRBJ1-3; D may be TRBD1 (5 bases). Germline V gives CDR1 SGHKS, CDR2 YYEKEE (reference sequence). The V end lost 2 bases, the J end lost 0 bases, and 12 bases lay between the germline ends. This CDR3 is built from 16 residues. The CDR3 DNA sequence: TGTGCCAGCAGCTTTTTAGGGGCCCACTCTGGAAACACCATATATTTT. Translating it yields CASSFLGAHSGNTIYF.

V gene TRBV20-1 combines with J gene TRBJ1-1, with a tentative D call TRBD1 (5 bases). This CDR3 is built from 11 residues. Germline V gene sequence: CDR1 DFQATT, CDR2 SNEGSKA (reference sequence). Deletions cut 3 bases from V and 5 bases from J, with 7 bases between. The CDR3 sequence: CSASRETEAFF. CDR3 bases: TGCAGTGCTAGCAGGGAAACTGAAGCTTTCTTT.